What follows are 13 T cell receptor beta chains derived from one specimen sequenced in a study of blood T cell repertoires in COVID-19. Some clones are missing from TCRdb's copy, which holds only in-frame ones; the method was immunoSEQ multiplex PCR. The top ten clones hold roughly 8% of a sample with roughly 150,000 clones, 80% to 85% of them seen once. The sequenced sample consisted of PBMCs or T cells enriched from blood (not recorded which). The receptor set was obtained from a woman aged 45 to 65 who had recovered from COVID-19.

The gene calls are TRBV5-4 and TRBJ2-1; 10 bases are shared with TRBD2. The CDR3 contains 14 residues. Germline values: CDR1 SGHNT, CDR2 YYREEE (reference sequence). The junction had 3 bases not matched to a gene; V was cut back by 0 bases and J by 9 bases. Written as DNA, the CDR3 is TGTGCCAGCAGCTTGGAAAGCGGGAGGGGTGAGCAGTTCTTC. Encoded protein: CASSLESGRGEQFF.

A word on this clone: The likely explanation is a read error, given a far larger clone one base away. J is TRBJ2-7 and V is TRBV11-2, with TRBD1 matching over 10 bases. V gave up 5 bases and J gave up 4 bases; unmatched junction bases: 5. The V gene's germline CDR1 is SGHAT and CDR2 FQNNGV. The CDR3 is 14 amino acids. The CDR3 spells CASSPGTGEYEQYF. For the CDR3, the DNA is TGTGCCAGCAGCCCCGGGACAGGGGAGTACGAGCAGTACTTC.

The chain has TRBV5-1 and TRBJ2-5, with 7 bases fitting TRBD1. The junction had 9 bases not matched to a gene; V was cut back by 2 bases and J by 5 bases. Per the germline V gene, CDR1 is SGHRS and CDR2 is YFSETQ. This CDR3 is 15 amino acids long. In nucleotides, the CDR3 is TGCGCCAGCAGCTTTTCGACAGGGTCGGAGGAGACCCAGTACTTC. Its protein is CASSFSTGSEETQYF.

V is TRBV5-1 and J is TRBJ2-6; D call uncertain. With 0 bases removed from V and 0 bases from J, the gap between germline ends came to 10 bases. The CDR3 is 17 residues long. The germline V gene has CDR1 SGHRS and CDR2 YFSETQ. CDR3 in DNA: TGCGCCAGCAGCTTGGGCCACAGTTCCTCTGGGGCCAACGTCCTGACTTTC. This encodes CASSLGHSSSGANVLTF. Looking up the rest from reference TRBV5-1 and TRBJ2-6 gives the full variable domain: KAGVTQTPRYLIKTRGQQVTLSCSPISGHRSVSWYQQTPGQGLQFLFEYFSETQRNKGNFPGRFSGRQFSNSRSEMNVSTLELGDSALYLCASSLGHSSSGANVLTFGAGSRLTVL.

The chain combines TRBV4-1 with TRBJ2-2, with 8 nucleotides matching TRBD1. Germline values: CDR1 MGHRA, CDR2 YSYEKL. The V segment lost 0 bases and the J segment 4 bases; nucleotides outside the gene matches: 7. The CDR3 length is 17 residues. CDR3 sequence: CASSQDRGLVVTGELFF. DNA of the CDR3: TGCGCCAGCAGCCAAGACAGGGGGCTAGTAGTCACCGGGGAGCTGTTTTTT.

The V and J genes are TRBV7-2 and TRBJ2-3; a weak D match, TRBD1 (5 bases). V was shortened by 3 bases and J by 2 bases, with 12 bases between the two germline ends. Germline assignment: CDR1 SGHTA and CDR2 FQGNSA. This CDR3 spans 15 amino acids. CDR3 in amino acids: CASSFGAVDTDTQYF. In nucleotides, the CDR3 is TGTGCCAGCAGCTTTGGGGCCGTCGACACAGATACGCAGTATTTT.

This clone appeared a single time. CDR3 residues: CASSPRQGSYEQYF. The CDR3 DNA reads TGTGCCAGCTCACCCCGACAGGGCTCCTACGAGCAGTACTTC. The chain uses TRBV18 and TRBJ2-7, with 7 positions matching TRBD1. Germline CDR1 KGHSH, CDR2 LQKENI. After removal of 3 bases from V and 0 bases from J, the junction contained 2 bases not matched to a gene. This CDR3 spans 14 amino acids.

The chain combines TRBV7-2 with TRBJ2-7; TRBD2 aligns across 10 bases. The germline gives CDR1 SGHTA, CDR2 FQGNSA. The junction had 5 bases not matched to a gene; V was cut back by 5 bases and J by 4 bases. This CDR3 spans 14 amino acids. CDR3 DNA sequence: TGTGCCAGCAGCCTCGGACTAGCGGTTTACGAGCAGTACTTC. Protein: CASSLGLAVYEQYF.

The chain uses TRBV25-1 and TRBJ1-1, with TRBD1 identical over 7 bases. The V gene end was trimmed by 7 bases and the J gene end by 1 base; junction bases not matched to a gene: 6. There are 14 residues in the CDR3. Germline-derived CDR1 and CDR2 are MGHDK and SYGVNS. In nucleotides, the CDR3 is TGTGCCAGCACCCCCTGGGACAGGAACACTGAAGCTTTCTTT. Residues: CASTPWDRNTEAFF.

V gene TRBV7-2 combines with J gene TRBJ2-7; 10 bases match TRBD2. Germline V gene data show CDR1 as SGHTA and CDR2 as FQGNSA. CDR3 length: 15 amino acids. V was pared by 6 bases and J by 7 bases, with 12 bases of the junction left unmatched. CDR3: CASSPQAGGPGEQYF. DNA of the CDR3: TGTGCCAGCAGTCCCCAAGCGGGAGGGCCTGGGGAGCAGTACTTC.

The V and J genes are TRBV12-3 or TRBV12-4 and TRBJ2-7; maybe TRBD1 (6 bases). The CDR3 consists of 13 residues. V lost 5 bases to trimming and J lost 3 bases, with 11 bases between them. The CDR3 region is CASSAQGIYEQYF. The CDR3 DNA follows: TGTGCCAGCAGTGCCCAGGGGATCTACGAGCAGTACTTC.

This chain joins TRBV10-3 and TRBJ2-5, with 9 bases matching TRBD1. The germline CDR1 and CDR2 sequences are ENHRY and SYGVKD. After removal of 3 bases from V and 1 base from J, the junction contained 6 bases not matched to a gene. The CDR3 contains 16 residues. CDR3 residues: CAISDPPGQGQETQYF. Here the CDR3 DNA reads TGTGCCATCAGTGACCCGCCGGGACAGGGCCAAGAGACCCAGTACTTC.

V is TRBV12-3 or TRBV12-4 and J is TRBJ1-1; D unresolved. The CDR3 totals 13 residues. The V gene lost 3 bases and the J gene lost 0 bases, with 5 bases spanning the gap. This CDR3 is CASSFSVNTEAFF. For the CDR3, the DNA is TGTGCCAGCAGTTTCTCGGTGAACACTGAAGCTTTCTTT.